What follows are 17 T cell receptor beta chains derived from one specimen sequenced in a study of shared clonotypes between healthy human individuals. Clones were sequenced by immunoSEQ multiplex PCR, and TCRdb holds only the in-frame ones, with some missing. The sample shows about 1.1 million clones, roughly 80% of them seen only once. Sequenced input: memory CD4+ T cells from PBMCs. Subset indicated: CD45RA-negative fraction. All receptors derive from a man between 18 and 29 years old in good health. Some clones in this sample may be carry-over from other donors' samples.

V is TRBV11-2 and J is TRBJ2-2; tentative D call: TRBD2 (5 bases). With 1 base removed from V and 4 bases from J, the gap between germline ends came to 13 bases. CDR1 is SGHAT and CDR2 is FQNNGV in the germline V gene. The CDR3 is made up of 16 amino acids. CDR3 in DNA: TGTGCCAGCAGCTTAGGGGTTGGAGAGGGCACCGGGGAGCTGTTTTTT. Translated: CASSLGVGEGTGELFF.

The gene calls are TRBV28 and TRBJ1-1, with 10 bases matching TRBD1. The J segment lost 0 bases and the V segment lost 5 bases, leaving 6 bases of the junction unmatched. Germline CDR1 is MDHEN and CDR2 is SYDVKM. The CDR3 runs 16 residues. CDR3 sequence (DNA): TGTGCCAGCAGTAAGACAGGGGGCTATATGAACACTGAAGCTTTCTTT. This translates into CASSKTGGYMNTEAFF.

In this sample, this clone turned up once. The chain carries TRBV7-9 and TRBJ1-5, with TRBD1 matching over 7 bases. The CDR3 is 18 residues long. The V and J ends lost 0 bases and 0 bases, in that order; junction bases with no gene match: 8. Per germline, CDR1 SEHNR and CDR2 FQNEAQ (reference sequence). CDR3 coding DNA: TGTGCCAGCAGCTTAGCCCCTGGGCAGGGGGATAGCAATCAGCCCCAGCATTTT. It encodes CASSLAPGQGDSNQPQHF.

This clone has just a few counts. Other nucleotide sequences in the sample specify the same CDR3. The chain couples TRBV5-1 to TRBJ1-1; 9 bases map to TRBD1. CDR1 and CDR2 from the germline V gene are SGHRS and YFSETQ. Trimming cost V 2 bases and J 4 bases; bases outside gene matches: 3. This CDR3 comprises 14 residues. The CDR3 DNA reads TGCGCCAGCAGCTTACAGGGGGCTGGCACTGAAGCTTTCTTT. This sequence encodes CASSLQGAGTEAFF.

The chain has TRBV11-2 and TRBJ1-5, with D perhaps TRBD1 (5 bases). Trimming stripped 1 base from V and 12 bases from J, with 13 bases between. Germline CDR1 and CDR2: SGHAT and FQNNGV. The CDR3 covers 13 residues. The CDR3 DNA reads as TGTGCCAGCAGCTTAGTTGGGGCTTTGGACCAGCATTTT. Its translation is CASSLVGALDQHF.

This sequence joins TRBV4-3 and TRBJ2-3; D gene uncertain. The germline gives CDR1 LGHNA, CDR2 YSLEER. V was cut by 1 base and J by 4 bases, with 15 bases left in between. The CDR3 has 16 residues. This CDR3 is CASSQAPRDGSDTQYF. CDR3 DNA sequence: TGCGCCAGCAGCCAAGCCCCCCGAGACGGGTCAGATACGCAGTATTTT.

This clone has a single count. The V gene is TRBV28, the J gene TRBJ1-5; D gene ambiguous. Trimming stripped 5 bases from V and 7 bases from J, with 12 bases between. Germline assignment: CDR1 MDHEN and CDR2 SYDVKM. The CDR3 runs 13 residues. The DNA of the CDR3 is TGTGCCAGCAGTCCGCCGGGGAGCCAGCCCCAGCATTTT. Translated: CASSPPGSQPQHF.

A single count supports this clone. The rearrangement links TRBV6-6 to TRBJ1-4; D gene unclear. The CDR3 is 14 residues long. The V end lost 6 bases, the J end lost 4 bases, and 12 bases lay between the germline ends. Germline CDR1 and CDR2: MNHNY and SVGAGI (reference sequence). The chain's CDR3 is CASSRGSVNEKLFF. As DNA, the CDR3 is TGTGCCAGCAGCCGTGGTTCAGTTAATGAAAAACTGTTTTTT.

The chain uses TRBV5-1 and TRBJ2-7, with TRBD1 matching 8 bases. This CDR3 spans 18 amino acids. Germline CDR1 is SGHRS and CDR2 is YFSETQ. V dropped 4 bases and J dropped 5; count of bases not matched to a gene: 20. CDR3 coding DNA: TGCGCCAGCAGCCCCATAAATAAAACCAGGGGGCGTCTCCACGAGCAGTACTTC. It specifies CASSPINKTRGRLHEQYF.

The chain links TRBV11-2 to TRBJ2-5; TRBD2 matches 9 bases. The CDR3 runs 16 residues. The germline CDR1 and CDR2 sequences are SGHAT and FQNNGV. V dropped 5 bases and J dropped 3; count of bases not matched to a gene: 10. CDR3 sequence reads: CASSLGGLAGEETQYF. The CDR3 coding sequence is TGTGCCAGCAGCCTGGGGGGCTTAGCGGGAGAAGAGACCCAGTACTTC.

The CDR3 bases are TGTGCCAGCAGTTACCCATTAGCGGGTACCGGGGAGCTGTTTTTT. This codes for CASSYPLAGTGELFF. The V gene is TRBV6-6, the J gene TRBJ2-2, with 7 bases matching TRBD2. The V and J ends lost 2 bases and 5 bases, in that order; junction bases with no gene match: 5. This CDR3 is built from 15 residues. CDR1 MNHNY and CDR2 SVGAGI come from the germline V gene (reference sequence).

This clone has only one observation. This chain joins TRBV11-1 and TRBJ1-2, with D possibly matching TRBD1 (6 bases). V was trimmed by 6 bases and J by 5 bases, leaving 16 bases between them. Germline V lookup: CDR1 SGHAT, CDR2 FQDESV (reference sequence). CDR3 length: 14 amino acids. CDR3 DNA sequence: TGTGCCAGCAGTCAATCCCGGGACAATTATGGCTACACCTTC. The encoded protein is CASSQSRDNYGYTF.

The V and J genes are TRBV28 and TRBJ2-7; D unclear. CDR1 and CDR2 (germline): MDHEN, SYDVKM. Trimming removed 6 bases at V and 4 bases at J, with 7 bases between. This CDR3 is built from 11 residues. The CDR3 coding sequence is TGTGCCAGCAGGACACTTTACGAGCAGTACTTC. Encoded protein: CASRTLYEQYF.

The rearrangement links TRBV7-3 to TRBJ1-4; D call uncertain. V was clipped by 4 bases and J by 8 bases, with 8 bases between them. CDR3 length: 12 residues. Looked up from germline, CDR1 is SGHTA and CDR2 is FQGTGA. The CDR3 DNA is TGTGCCAGCAGCTCCCCGGGCGAAAAACTGTTTTTT. It yields the protein CASSSPGEKLFF.

The chain is built from TRBV5-1 and TRBJ2-7, with 7 bases aligning to TRBD2. Germline-derived CDR1 and CDR2 are SGHRS and YFSETQ. The CDR3 is 15 residues long. V lost 0 bases, J lost 4 bases, and 7 bases stayed unmatched. CDR3: CASSLGFAGVYEQYF. Written as DNA, the CDR3 is TGCGCCAGCAGCTTGGGGTTTGCGGGAGTGTACGAGCAGTACTTC.

This clone was picked up one time. The V call is TRBV28, the J call TRBJ1-2; TRBD1 aligns across 10 bases. Trimming at V came to 4 bases and at J to 0 bases, leaving 11 bases not matched to a gene. From germline, CDR1 is MDHEN and CDR2 SYDVKM. The CDR3 runs to 18 residues. CDR3 DNA: TGTGCCAGCAGTTCACAAAAGGGACAGGGGCTCACTAACTATGGCTACACCTTC. Protein sequence: CASSSQKGQGLTNYGYTF.

The chain uses TRBV30 and TRBJ1-1; D gene uncertain. Deletions cut 3 bases from V and 1 base from J, with 9 bases between. The CDR3 has 13 amino acids. Germline CDR1 and CDR2: GTSNPN and SVGIG (reference sequence). The CDR3 is CAWRTQPNTEAFF. The CDR3 nucleotides are TGTGCCTGGAGGACACAACCGAACACTGAAGCTTTCTTT.